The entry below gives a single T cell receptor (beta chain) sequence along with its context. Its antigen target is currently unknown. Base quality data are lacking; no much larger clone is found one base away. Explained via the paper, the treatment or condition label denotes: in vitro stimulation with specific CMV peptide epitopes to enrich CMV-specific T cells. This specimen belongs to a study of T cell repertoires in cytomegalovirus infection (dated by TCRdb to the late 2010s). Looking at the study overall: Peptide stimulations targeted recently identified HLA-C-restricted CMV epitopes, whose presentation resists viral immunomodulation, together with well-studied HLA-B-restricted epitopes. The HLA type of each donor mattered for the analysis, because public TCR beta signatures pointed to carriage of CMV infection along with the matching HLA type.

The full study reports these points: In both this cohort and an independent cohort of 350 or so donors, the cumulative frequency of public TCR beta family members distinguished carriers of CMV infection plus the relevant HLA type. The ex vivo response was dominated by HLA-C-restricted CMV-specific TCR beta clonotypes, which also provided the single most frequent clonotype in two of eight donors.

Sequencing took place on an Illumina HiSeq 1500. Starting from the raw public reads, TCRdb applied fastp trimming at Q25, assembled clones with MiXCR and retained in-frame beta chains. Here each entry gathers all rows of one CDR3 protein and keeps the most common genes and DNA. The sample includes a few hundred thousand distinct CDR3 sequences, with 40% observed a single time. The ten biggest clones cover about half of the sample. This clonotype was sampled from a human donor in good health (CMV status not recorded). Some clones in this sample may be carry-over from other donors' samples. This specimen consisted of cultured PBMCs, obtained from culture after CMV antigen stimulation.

The CDR3 sequence is CASSDRTGYGEQFF. The base sequence is TGTGCCAGCAGTGACAGGACAGGGTATGGTGAGCAGTTCTTC. The chain is assembled from TRBV2 and TRBJ2-1; TRBD1 matches 8 bases in the middle. CDR1 and CDR2 were assigned from the germline V gene as SNHLY and FYNNEI. Clipping removes 3 bases from V and 9 bases from J, with 7 as the unmatched junction base count. Measured from the cysteine to the phenylalanine, the CDR3 is 14 residues long. Of the read, only the CDR3 DNA is kept; its 42 bases are in frame from base 1.